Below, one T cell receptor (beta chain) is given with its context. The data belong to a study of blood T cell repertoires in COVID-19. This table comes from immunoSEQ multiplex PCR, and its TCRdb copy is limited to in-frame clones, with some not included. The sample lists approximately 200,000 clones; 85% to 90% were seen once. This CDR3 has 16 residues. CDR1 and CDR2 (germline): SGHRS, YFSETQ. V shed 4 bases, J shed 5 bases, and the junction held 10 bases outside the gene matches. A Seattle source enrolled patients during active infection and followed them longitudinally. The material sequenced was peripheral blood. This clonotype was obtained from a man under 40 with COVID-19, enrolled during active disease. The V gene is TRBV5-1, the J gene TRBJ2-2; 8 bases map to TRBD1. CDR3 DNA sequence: TGCGCCAGCAGCCTTAATGGACAGGGTTTAACCGGGGAGCTGTTTTTT. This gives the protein CASSLNGQGLTGELFF.